This T cell receptor beta chain was recorded in a study of blood T cell repertoires in COVID-19. Study details: Spain, Italy and the United States supplied samples that represented acute and convalescent COVID-19. T cells, B-cell-depleted T cells, or PBMCs supplied cDNA or gDNA.

Authors' processing steps: How many nucleated cells were present was estimated from reference gene primer amplification. TCRdb's table, derived via immunoSEQ multiplex PCR, lists solely in-frame clones and lacks some. The V and J calls and clone size come from that table; D and trimming were worked out from the DNA. The sample holds a few hundred thousand clones, about 87% seen once. CDR3 length equals 13 residues. The V end was cut by 2 bases, the J end by 0 bases, with 5 bases between. Germline assignment: CDR1 SGHNT and CDR2 YENEEA. The TCR was taken from a woman aged 25-40 years who had recovered from COVID-19. The V and J genes are TRBV11-3 and TRBJ2-7; no reliable D call. Sequenced: peripheral blood. The CDR3 DNA reads TGTGCCAGCAGCTTATCAATCTCCTACGAGCAGTACTTC. Its protein product is CASSLSISYEQYF.